The following is a T cell receptor beta chain sequence with its context. Germline V lookup: CDR1 LNHDA, CDR2 SQIVND (reference sequence). The ends were cut back, 7 bases at V and 1 base at J, with 13 bases in the middle. The CDR3 runs to 14 residues. All enrollees were roughly 18 to 100 years old and from about two dozen US areas. Clones were sequenced by immunoSEQ multiplex PCR, and TCRdb holds only the in-frame ones, with some missing. The table records about 200,000 clones, around 85% of them present only once. This specimen comes from a study of blood T cell repertoires in COVID-19. Turning to the study itself: The analysed material was cDNA or gDNA that came from T cells, B-cell-depleted T cells, or PBMCs.

The gene calls are TRBV19 and TRBJ1-2; D ambiguous. This TCR came from a man aged 35 to 55 who had recovered from COVID-19. Source material: PBMCs or T cells enriched from blood (not recorded which). In nucleotides, the CDR3 is TGTGCCAGTACCCCCGGGTGGAATAACTATGGCTACACCTTC. Its protein is CASTPGWNNYGYTF.